The source of this TCR beta chain is a study of identical twins (dated by TCRdb to 2016 to 2017). The study in broad terms: To test whether fetal clonotypes persist, the study used deep sequencing on TCR alpha and beta repertoires from monozygotic twins, unrelated adults of various ages, and cord blood. To rule out contamination, replicate twin experiments were performed at different times with different library preparation protocols.

Study-level results and caveats: Conclusions relied on cross-sectional statistical analysis, since the same donors could not be followed over many years. Invariant T cells such as MAIT and iNKT could partly confound zero-insertion analyses, though diverse VJ usage argued against this for most clonotypes. Abundant cord blood beta clonotypes had fewer insertions, young adult naive repertoires showed a similar but weaker trend, and memory repertoires showed no such trend. The excess sharing between twins in beta out-of-frame sequences was weaker because fewer shared sequences reduced the signal-to-noise ratio. In monozygotic twins, recombination models systematically underestimated out-of-frame TCR alpha sharing, but the models matched the sharing seen between unrelated individuals. Compared with coincidental sharing between unrelated individuals, an excess of low generation-probability sequences was observed among out-of-frame TCR alpha sequences shared between twins.

The CDR3 starts with the cysteine, ends with the phenylalanine, and has 16 residues. CDR3 DNA is the only sequence kept; it has 48 bases, read in frame from the first base. From V the trimming removes 5 bases and from J it removes 0 bases, while the gene matches leave 7 bases of the junction unaccounted for. Libraries were made using 5' RACE. This sample was sequenced with an Illumina HiSeq 2000. A universal primer binding site was added through template switching, and the final cDNA carried a unique molecular identifier so that TCR cDNA molecules could be counted accurately. First-strand cDNA for TCR alpha and beta chains was synthesized from specific primers in the conserved constant-segment region. Each cDNA library was double barcoded, with a SMART-Mk sample barcode plus Illumina barcodes, to control for contamination. TruSeq adapter sequences along with Illumina sample barcodes were introduced in two successive PCR steps. The TCR alpha and beta cDNA libraries were sequenced on the Illumina HiSeq platform using custom primers. On the authors' methods: MiGEC processed the raw reads to extract unique molecular identifiers, while MiXCR was used to determine the CDR3 positions. For each individual, recombination models were inferred using an EM algorithm with the repgenHMM and IGoR tools. The analysis of shared clonotypes was done with the tcR package in R, with sharing normalized by the product of cloneset sizes. To study raw recombination free of thymic and clonal selection effects, out-of-frame nonproductive sequences were analyzed. TCRdb handled the public reads itself, with Q25 trimming in fastp and clone calling in MiXCR, and kept productive beta chains. Entries are consolidated by CDR3 protein sequence, retaining the most common genes and DNA. V and J calls and clone size were set by TCRdb, not the authors. Across this sample there are roughly 720,000 distinct CDR3 sequences, with about 20% seen only once. The ten largest clones take up about 12% of the sample.

About this clonotype itself: Its specific antigen is unknown. Base qualities are not provided; no much larger clone lies one nucleotide away.

Only healthy Caucasian donors were included. Three pairs of female monozygotic twins, all aged roughly 18 to 29 years, were included in the twin cohort. Peripheral blood mononuclear cells were used as the source from which RNA for TCR libraries was isolated. The sample also formed part of further work on T cells expressing NK-cell markers. The second paper further reports: Seven or eight donors provided sorted CD3+CD56+NKG2C+, CD3+CD56+NKG2C- and CD3+CD56-NKG2C+ T-cell subsets, whose TCR beta-chain repertoires were profiled. Among the eight sequenced donors, seven were HCMV-seropositive and one was HCMV-seronegative. In several experiments an anti-gammadeltaTCR antibody was added to restrict sorting to alphabetaTCR-expressing T cells. In several donors, the dominant CD3+CD56+NKG2C+ clonotypes were found to rank among the top 10 CD8+ clonotypes and to make up about 1.0-7.5% of CD8+ T cells. Those dominant clonotypes were again the most abundant among CD3+CD56-NKG2C+ cells in a few donors, at about 25-65%. It remained unclear whether the expanded NKG2C-expressing T cell clones were specific for HCMV antigens. The study sequenced eight donors, all healthy volunteers chosen at random: three men and five women. To determine HCMV serostatus, a commercial ELISA kit was used to detect HCMV-specific IgG in serum. For 5 or 6 donors, unsorted PBMC were also used to sequence bulk peripheral blood T-cell repertoires. MIGEC was used to demultiplex reads and group reads by UMI, and MiTCR was used to assemble and quantify clonotypes. To exclude erroneous sequences, any TCR cDNA sequence not supported by at least two reads was discarded. The tcR package was used for downstream repertoire analysis, and clonotypes were matched between fractions using CDR3 nucleotide sequence together with V segment. VDJmatch was used to annotate antigen specificity against VDJdb, with one amino acid substitution in CDR3 permitted.

The sequenced sample was PBMCs. The chain is assembled from TRBV12-3 or TRBV12-4 and TRBJ2-1, with 7 bases aligning to TRBD2. The sequence was obtained from a woman younger than 30 in good health. The CDR3 protein sequence reads: CASSPQRGISYNEQFF. The nucleotide sequence is TGTGCCAGCAGTCCCCAGCGGGGTATCTCCTACAATGAGCAGTTCTTC.